The clone carrying this T cell receptor (beta chain) was seen repeatedly, ten times or more. Amplification from RNA transcripts yielded the TCR beta CDR3 regions. A first-round RT-PCR used HTBI primers, followed by a second-round multiplex PCR. MiXCR was run by TCRdb on the multiplex PCR reads, yielding one entry per CDR3 protein. Of about 620,000 distinct CDR3 sequences detected, 20% to 25% appear once; the ten largest clones hold approximately 7%. The sample comes from a study of Graves' ophthalmopathy and Graves' hyperthyroidism. Eligible hyperthyroidism cases comprised new diagnoses of under 2 months' duration in individuals aged 18 to 65. Specimen: peripheral blood. The sequence was obtained from a woman aged 18-29 years with stable Graves' hyperthyroidism. Some clones in this sample may be carry-over from other donors' samples.

In nucleotides, the CDR3 is TGCAGTCCCTCAGAGACGTCCGGCTACACCTTC. Residues: CSPSETSGYTF. V usage is TRBV20-1 and J usage is TRBJ1-2; D unclear. Germline CDR1 and CDR2: DFQATT and SNEGSKA (reference sequence). This CDR3 spans 11 amino acids. Between the trimmed V and J ends, which lost 8 bases and 8 bases, there was a span of 15 bases.